This T cell receptor beta chain emerged from a study of human T cells and chemical hapten exposure. The CDR3 runs to 14 residues. CDR1 SGHRS and CDR2 YFSETQ come from the germline V gene. Trimming left V 3 bases short and J 1 base short, with 10 bases between. This clonotype showed up just a few times. Its specificity is not known. Study results and limitations: Alopecia affecting every donor means their immune response may not match healthy people's.

TCRdb called the RACE reads again in MiXCR, with one record for every CDR3 protein. The table includes more than 85,000 distinct CDR3 sequences, about 10% detected once. The time point denotes: patch test 2, 6 weeks after DPC sensitization. Treatment here: therapeutic diphenylcyclopropenone sensitization with weekly scalp DPC. Sequences were derived from whole blood, sampled in connection with sensitization to the hapten diphenylcyclopropenone (DPC). V and J are TRBV5-1 and TRBJ2-5, with a tentative D call TRBD1 (6 bases). The TCR sequence derives from a man aged 35-49 years with alopecia areata. Some clones in this sample may be carry-over from other donors' samples. The CDR3 reads CASSYGQRQETQYF. CDR3 nucleotides: TGCGCCAGCAGCTATGGACAGCGCCAAGAGACCCAGTACTTC. Complete variable domain (other parts from reference TRBV5-1 and TRBJ2-5): KAGVTQTPRYLIKTRGQQVTLSCSPISGHRSVSWYQQTPGQGLQFLFEYFSETQRNKGNFPGRFSGRQFSNSRSEMNVSTLELGDSALYLCASSYGQRQETQYFGPGTRLLVL.